This T cell receptor (beta chain) was sequenced during a study of shared clonotypes between healthy human individuals. Study conclusions and caveats: As a rule, naive subsets had a larger estimated richness than memory subsets.

The table lists this clone with a count of one. Its cognate antigen is unknown. This table comes from immunoSEQ multiplex PCR, and its TCRdb copy is limited to in-frame clones, with some not included. The table shows 2 million to 3 million clones, with 80% to 95% occurring only once. Looked up from germline, CDR1 is LNHDA and CDR2 is SQIVND (reference sequence). The V end was cut by 3 bases, the J end by 2 bases, with 5 bases between. This CDR3 contains 13 residues. V and J are TRBV19 and TRBJ1-5, with D unresolved. This TCR was recovered from a man younger than 30 in good health. Some clones in this sample may be carry-over from other donors' samples. The sequencing sample was made of naive CD4+ T cells from PBMCs. Stated subset: CD45RA+ positively selected. This chain's CDR3 is CASSIRRNQPQHF. DNA of the CDR3: TGTGCCAGTAGTATTCGTCGCAATCAGCCCCAGCATTTT.